This TCR beta chain was documented in a study of cytomegalovirus exposure and HLA in healthy donors. Study context: An early data release held around 80 million unique TCRs from HLA-typed donors.

Use of 60 Vbeta and 13 Jbeta primers characterized the PCR. The table came from immunoSEQ multiplex PCR; TCRdb's copy has only in-frame clones and leaves some out. There are approximately 170,000 clones in the sample; roughly 72% occur only once, and 1.5% to 1.7% lies in the top ten. This clone was seen a handful of times. This TCR came from a man between 35 and 55 years old in good health and CMV-seronegative. Source material: PBMCs.

The CDR3 bases are TGCGCCAGCAGCTTGGAACTAGCGAACTACAATGAGCAGTTCTTC. Protein: CASSLELANYNEQFF. The genes are TRBV5-1 and TRBJ2-1, with 7 bases lining up with TRBD2. With 0 bases clipped from V and 3 bases from J, the junction kept 3 bases outside the gene matches. This CDR3 comprises 15 residues. Germline V gene lookup returns CDR1 SGHRS and CDR2 YFSETQ.